Below are 21 T cell receptor beta chains sequenced from a single sample in a study of cytomegalovirus exposure and HLA in healthy donors. Vbeta (60) and Jbeta (13) primers were used in the PCR. Produced via immunoSEQ multiplex PCR; TCRdb's table is partial and in-frame only. Among around 120,000 clones listed, roughly 15% were seen once. The specimen sequenced was PBMCs. These receptors originate from a woman aged 18-30 years in good health and CMV-seronegative.

A few counts support this clone. The V and J genes are TRBV7-3 and TRBJ1-1; 10 bases match TRBD1. The CDR3 contains 17 residues. Per germline, CDR1 SGHTA and CDR2 FQGTGA. The V gene end was trimmed by 0 bases and the J gene end by 1 base; junction bases not matched to a gene: 5. The CDR3 loop is CASSLTGTGVGNTEAFF. The CDR3 nucleotides read TGTGCCAGCAGCTTAACGGGGACAGGGGTCGGGAACACTGAAGCTTTCTTT.

The chain recombines TRBV30 with TRBJ1-6; TRBD1 is a possible D gene (6 bases). Germline V CDR1 and CDR2: GTSNPN, SVGIG (reference sequence). The CDR3 runs to 14 residues. V shed 6 bases and J shed 7 bases, with 16 bases lying between them. CDR3 nucleotides: TGTGCCTGCCTCGCAGGTGACAGGAATTCACCCCTCCACTTT. Protein: CACLAGDRNSPLHF.

This clone was counted a few times. The chain couples TRBV7-3 to TRBJ2-1; TRBD1 matches 7 bases. The V gene end was trimmed by 5 bases and the J gene end by 8 bases; junction bases not matched to a gene: 6. CDR1 is SGHTA and CDR2 is FQGTGA in the germline V gene. The CDR3 runs to 13 residues. DNA for the CDR3: TGTGCCAGCAGCCGACAGGGTGGAGATGAGCAGTTCTTC. It yields the protein CASSRQGGDEQFF.

This clone was observed a handful of times. The V call is TRBV6-6, the J call TRBJ1-1; D is possibly TRBD1 (5 bases). The V end lost 2 bases, the J end lost 7 bases, and 5 bases lay between the germline ends. Germline loops: CDR1 MNHNY, CDR2 SVGAGI (reference sequence). The length of the CDR3 is 11 residues. The DNA for the CDR3 is TGTGCCAGCAGTTACGACAGTGAAGCTTTCTTT. This sequence encodes CASSYDSEAFF.

The chain joins TRBV2 to TRBJ2-2; TRBD1 matches 7 bases. The trim removed 5 bases at V and 4 bases at J, leaving 10 bases unmatched. Germline V gene sequence: CDR1 SNHLY, CDR2 FYNNEI. CDR3 size: 16 residues. The CDR3 protein is CASSPTGRSSTGELFF. The CDR3 DNA follows: TGTGCCAGCAGTCCGACAGGGAGATCTTCCACCGGGGAGCTGTTTTTT.

This clone was picked up a small number of times. This rearrangement joins TRBV18 to TRBJ2-5; D ambiguous. From germline, CDR1 is KGHSH and CDR2 LQKENI. V lost 2 bases and J 4 bases, leaving 8 bases between the germline ends. The CDR3 runs to 13 residues. The CDR3 bases are TGTGCCAGCTCACCAGTAGCCCGAGAGACCCAGTACTTC. As protein: CASSPVARETQYF.

In this sample, this clone turned up a few times. The CDR3 reads CASSIGLAGVTSSYNEQFF. CDR3 DNA sequence: TGTGCCAGTAGTATAGGGCTAGCGGGGGTCACTAGCTCCTACAATGAGCAGTTCTTC. V usage is TRBV19 and J usage is TRBJ2-1; 10 bases are a match to TRBD2. J was trimmed by 0 bases and V by 1 base; bases with no gene match: 9. This CDR3 region has 19 residues. Germline V gives CDR1 LNHDA, CDR2 SQIVND (reference sequence).

J is TRBJ1-3 and V is TRBV29-1; no firm D call. The V end was cut by 5 bases, the J end by 2 bases, with 16 bases between. The germline V gene has CDR1 SQVTM and CDR2 ANQGSEA. The CDR3 loop spans 15 amino acids. This chain's CDR3 is CSVRTPGSPGNTIYF. The CDR3 nucleotides read TGCAGCGTTCGAACTCCCGGGAGCCCTGGAAACACCATATATTTT.

This clone was found a few times. In DNA form, the CDR3 reads TGTGCCTGGATATCTGCTAGCGGGGGAATCACTAGCACAGATACGCAGTATTTT. It yields the protein CAWISASGGITSTDTQYF. The chain joins TRBV30 to TRBJ2-3; 10 bases are shared with TRBD2. This CDR3 has 18 amino acids. V shed 4 bases, J shed 0 bases, and the junction held 13 bases outside the gene matches. Germline V lookup: CDR1 GTSNPN, CDR2 SVGIG (reference sequence).

The chain employs TRBV10-1 and TRBJ2-1; TRBD1 aligns across 10 bases. Germline CDR1 is WNHNN and CDR2 is SYGVQD (reference sequence). The CDR3 has 21 amino acids. The ends lost 0 bases at V and 1 base at J; junction bases unmatched: 15. The CDR3 coding sequence is TGCGCCAGCAGTGAGTCGGACAGGGGGTGGGAGGGCACCGGGTCCTACAATGAGCAGTTCTTC. Amino acids: CASSESDRGWEGTGSYNEQFF.

The sample holds a few counts of this clone. V gene TRBV5-4 combines with J gene TRBJ2-7; 7 nucleotides line up with TRBD2. The CDR3 loop spans 14 amino acids. J was trimmed by 6 bases and V by 8 bases; bases with no gene match: 14. Germline V lookup: CDR1 SGHNT, CDR2 YYREEE (reference sequence). The CDR3 sequence: CASEGGGSGREQYF. CDR3 sequence (DNA): TGTGCCAGTGAGGGAGGCGGGAGTGGGCGCGAGCAGTACTTC.

This clone has a handful of counts. The V and J genes are TRBV6-1 and TRBJ2-5; no clear D gene. V was pared by 7 bases and J by 1 base, with 10 bases between. The germline V gene encodes CDR1 MNHNS and CDR2 SASEGT. The CDR3 is 13 amino acids. The DNA of the CDR3 is TGTGCCAGCACTGCGACACTCCAAGAGACCCAGTACTTC. Protein sequence: CASTATLQETQYF.

The chain carries TRBV7-9 and TRBJ1-1; D uncertain. Germline values: CDR1 SEHNR, CDR2 FQNEAQ (reference sequence). The CDR3 runs 14 residues. The V end was cut by 2 bases, the J end by 4 bases, with 11 bases between. CDR3 bases: TGTGCCAGCAGCTTAAGGAACAGCTCCACTGAAGCTTTCTTT. Its translation: CASSLRNSSTEAFF.

This rearrangement joins TRBV7-9 to TRBJ2-7, with TRBD2 as a possible D gene (5 bases). CDR3 length equals 12 residues. Germline assignment: CDR1 SEHNR and CDR2 FQNEAQ (reference sequence). Between the trimmed V and J ends, which lost 5 bases and 4 bases, there was a span of 9 bases. This CDR3 reads CASSVGSYEQYF. CDR3 DNA sequence: TGTGCCAGCAGCGTAGGGAGTTACGAGCAGTACTTC.

This rearrangement joins TRBV28 to TRBJ1-3, with 8 positions matching TRBD1. The germline gives CDR1 MDHEN, CDR2 SYDVKM. The CDR3 consists of 14 residues. Losses at the gene ends were 7 bases for V and 8 bases for J; bases not matched to a gene: 10. The CDR3 sequence: CASTSGRGLDTIYF. For the CDR3, the DNA is TGTGCCAGCACTTCCGGCAGGGGGCTAGACACCATATATTTT.

The table lists this clone with a few counts. The V gene is TRBV6-6, the J gene TRBJ1-5, with 7 positions matching TRBD1. The V segment lost 2 bases and the J segment 6 bases; nucleotides outside the gene matches: 4. The CDR3 has 14 residues. The V gene's germline CDR1 is MNHNY and CDR2 SVGAGI (reference sequence). The CDR3 loop reads CASSYEGASQPQHF. CDR3 DNA: TGTGCCAGCAGTTACGAGGGGGCGAGTCAGCCCCAGCATTTT.

This clone was seen a few times. The gene calls are TRBV27 and TRBJ2-7; D unclear. Trimming took off 8 bases at V and 1 base at J, with 12 bases between the two ends. Germline V gene sequence: CDR1 MNHEY, CDR2 SMNVEV (reference sequence). The CDR3 is 13 amino acids. The CDR3 coding sequence is TGTGCCAGCGGCCAAGCACTATCCTACGAGCAGTACTTC. This gives the protein CASGQALSYEQYF.

This rearrangement joins TRBV5-1 to TRBJ2-5; the D gene is possibly TRBD2 (6 bases). V was pared by 4 bases and J by 5 bases, with 18 bases between. Germline V gene lookup returns CDR1 SGHRS and CDR2 YFSETQ. The CDR3 runs 15 residues. CDR3 residues: CASSRDGLPQETQYF. The CDR3 DNA sequence: TGCGCCAGCAGCAGAGACGGACTACCCCAGGAGACCCAGTACTTC.

CDR3 sequence reads: CATSRDKGYYGYTF. The CDR3 DNA is TGTGCCACCAGCAGAGATAAGGGGTACTATGGCTACACCTTC. The V and J genes are TRBV15 and TRBJ1-2; D possibly corresponds to TRBD1 (5 bases). The germline V gene has CDR1 LNHNV and CDR2 YYDKDF (reference sequence). Trimming cost V 0 bases and J 3 bases, with 8 bases left between them. This CDR3 comprises 14 residues.

J is TRBJ2-4 and V is TRBV5-6, with 8 bases matching TRBD1. CDR1 and CDR2 (germline): SGHDT, YYEEEE. The length of the CDR3 is 17 residues. After removal of 0 bases from V and 1 base from J, the junction contained 6 bases not matched to a gene. Here the CDR3 reads CASSLATGEGAKNIQYF. As DNA, the CDR3 is TGTGCCAGCAGCTTGGCGACAGGGGAAGGCGCCAAAAACATTCAGTACTTC.

Only a few counts were recorded for this clone. CDR3 coding DNA: TGCGCCAGCAGCCAAGATCAGGCAGGGGGCGCGGGGGAGCAGTACTTC. Translated: CASSQDQAGGAGEQYF. The V gene is TRBV4-1, the J gene TRBJ2-7; 8 bases match TRBD1. The ends lost 0 bases at V and 7 bases at J; junction bases unmatched: 11. The length of the CDR3 is 16 residues. Germline V gives CDR1 MGHRA, CDR2 YSYEKL.